Following are 10 T cell receptor beta chains from one sample sequenced in a study of cytotoxic CD8 clonotypes in ibrutinib-treated CLL. TCRdb's copy holds only in-frame clones and misses some; the assay was immunoSEQ multiplex PCR. This table has 16,000 or so clones, around 63% appearing once. The source was PBMCs, collected before ibrutinib treatment. Receptors were obtained from a human donor with chronic lymphocytic leukemia.

This clone was detected only a few times. The chain has TRBV2 and TRBJ1-5; tentative D call: TRBD1 (5 bases). This CDR3 contains 13 residues. Germline-derived CDR1 and CDR2 are SNHLY and FYNNEI. V was shortened by 1 base and J by 7 bases, with 8 bases between the two germline ends. The CDR3 DNA sequence: TGTGCCAGCAGTGAAGAGGGGTGGCAGCCCCAGCATTTT. Translation: CASSEEGWQPQHF.

This clone appeared a few times. The chain recombines TRBV10-1 with TRBJ2-2, with a possible D match to TRBD2 (5 bases). This CDR3 is 14 amino acids long. CDR1 and CDR2 from the germline V gene are WNHNN and SYGVQD (reference sequence). Trimming removed 0 bases from V and 6 bases from J, with 8 bases in between. The CDR3: CASSESAEAGELFF. CDR3 bases: TGCGCCAGCAGTGAGTCCGCGGAGGCCGGGGAGCTGTTTTTT.

The genes are TRBV25-1 and TRBJ1-2; D unclear. The CDR3 is 13 residues long. CDR1 MGHDK and CDR2 SYGVNS come from the germline V gene. Trimming left V 3 bases short and J 0 bases short, with 5 bases between. CDR3 sequence (DNA): TGTGCCAGCAGTGATAGCGCTAACTATGGCTACACCTTC. Its translation: CASSDSANYGYTF.

The V call is TRBV28, the J call TRBJ1-2; 9 bases align to TRBD1. The germline gives CDR1 MDHEN, CDR2 SYDVKM. Unmatched junction bases numbered 5, after V lost 2 bases and J lost 7 bases. The CDR3 consists of 14 residues. The CDR3 region is CASSLGGQGGGYTF. The CDR3 coding sequence is TGTGCCAGCAGTTTAGGGGGACAGGGAGGTGGCTACACCTTC.

V is TRBV6-4 and J is TRBJ2-4; 7 bases fit TRBD2. The V and J ends lost 3 bases and 8 bases, in that order; junction bases with no gene match: 10. Germline V CDR1 and CDR2: MRHNA, SNTAGT. CDR3 length: 15 amino acids. CDR3 amino acids: CASSEGGGPGDIQYF. The CDR3 coding sequence is TGTGCCAGCAGTGAAGGCGGGGGTCCGGGGGACATTCAGTACTTC.

Notes on this clone: Germline and junction disagree at one end, which may indicate a read error. V usage is TRBV19 and J usage is TRBJ1-1; D is perhaps TRBD1 (6 bases). CDR3 length equals 13 residues. Looked up from germline, CDR1 is LNHDA and CDR2 is SQIVND (reference sequence). The CDR3 protein is CASSIWGRTEAFF. In DNA, the CDR3 is TGTGCCAGCAGTATATGGGGGCGGACTGAAGCTTTCTTT. The full variable domain, with the rest looked up from reference TRBV19 and TRBJ1-1, is DGGITQSPKYLFRKEGQNVTLSCEQNLNHDAMYWYRQDPGQGLRLIYYSQIVNDFQKGDIAEGYSVSREKKESFPLTVTSAQKNPTAFYLCASSIWGRTEAFFGQGTRLTVV.

The chain links TRBV7-2 to TRBJ2-3, with 7 bases lining up with TRBD2. There are 15 residues in the CDR3. The J segment lost 3 bases and the V segment lost 4 bases, leaving 7 bases of the junction unmatched. Germline CDR1 is SGHTA and CDR2 is FQGNSA. The CDR3 bases are TGTGCCAGCAGCTCCCCCTCGGGGGGTACAGATACGCAGTATTTT. Translation gives CASSSPSGGTDTQYF.

The chain carries TRBV6-5 and TRBJ1-1; D gene uncertain. This CDR3 has 15 residues. Trimming took 2 bases from V and 3 from J, leaving 13 bases between them. The germline V gene encodes CDR1 MNHEY and CDR2 SVGAGI. CDR3 loop: CASSYRLDGHTEAFF. The CDR3 region has the DNA TGTGCCAGCAGTTACCGTTTGGACGGGCACACTGAAGCTTTCTTT.

The chain employs TRBV5-1 and TRBJ2-3; 14 bases map to TRBD2. Germline-derived CDR1 and CDR2 are SGHRS and YFSETQ. Trimming at V came to 2 bases and at J to 6 bases, leaving 8 bases not matched to a gene. CDR3 length: 17 residues. CDR3 protein: CASSFGLAGGQMDTQYF. CDR3 nucleotide sequence: TGCGCCAGCAGCTTTGGACTAGCGGGGGGCCAGATGGATACGCAGTATTTT.

This clone was seen a few times. This chain joins TRBV2 and TRBJ1-5; D remains ambiguous. CDR1 is SNHLY and CDR2 is FYNNEI in the germline V gene. V shed 4 bases and J shed 6 bases, with 10 bases lying between them. The CDR3 totals 13 residues. CDR3 region: CASSVIKGQPQHF. CDR3 coding DNA: TGTGCCAGCAGTGTAATAAAAGGTCAGCCCCAGCATTTT.